This T cell receptor (beta chain) was recorded in a study of CD4+ T cells in melanoma (dated by TCRdb to between 2022 and 2023). General notes on the study: The study examined neoantigen-specific CD4+ T cells in human melanoma.

General study outcomes and caveats: Diverse differentiation states were reported to be shown by neoantigen-specific CD4+ T cells in melanoma. Neoantigen-specific CD4+ T cells were reported to be correlated with the function of CD8+ T cells, macrophages and B cells.

Libraries were made using the immunoSEQ multiplex PCR assay. Not all clones reach the TCRdb copy of this immuneACCESS table, which keeps in-frame sequences only. Checked studies attribute under half of the gap to unresolved V genes and leave the rest unexplained. This sample lists around 100,000 clones; about 90% were detected once. In total, the top ten clones hold roughly 3.3% of the sample. Patients with melanoma were used as donors. The cysteine opens and the phenylalanine closes a CDR3 of 14 amino acids. Only the CDR3 DNA stays, 42 bases, in frame from base 1. Deletion took 1 base off V and 7 bases off J, with a span of 11 bases between the germline ends. For CDR1 and CDR2, the germline V gene lists SGHDT and YYEEEE. Note on this clone: Its specific antigen is unknown. The sample holds no much larger clone one base away, and base qualities are not on file.

This clonotype was sampled from a human donor with melanoma. The V and J segments used are TRBV5-6 and TRBJ1-4, with the D gene too uncertain to name. Source material: peripheral blood. The DNA reads TGTGCCAGCAGCTTGTTCGGGTGGGGTGAAAAACTGTTTTTT. Its translation reads: CASSLFGWGEKLFF.